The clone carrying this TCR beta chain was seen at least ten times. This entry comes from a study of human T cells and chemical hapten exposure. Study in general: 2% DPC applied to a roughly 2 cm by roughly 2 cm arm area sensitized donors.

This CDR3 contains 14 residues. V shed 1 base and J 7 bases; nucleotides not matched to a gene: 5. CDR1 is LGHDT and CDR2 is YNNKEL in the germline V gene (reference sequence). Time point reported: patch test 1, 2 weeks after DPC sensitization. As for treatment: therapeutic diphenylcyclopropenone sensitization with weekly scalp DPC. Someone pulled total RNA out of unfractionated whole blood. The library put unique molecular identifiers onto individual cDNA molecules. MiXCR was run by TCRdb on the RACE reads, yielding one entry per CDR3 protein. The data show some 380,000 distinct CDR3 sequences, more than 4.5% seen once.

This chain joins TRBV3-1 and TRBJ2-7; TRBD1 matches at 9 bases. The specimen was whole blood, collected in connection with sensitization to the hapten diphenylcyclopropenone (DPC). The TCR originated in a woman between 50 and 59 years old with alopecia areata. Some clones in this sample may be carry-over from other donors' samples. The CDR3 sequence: CASSQVQGASEQYF. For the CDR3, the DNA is TGTGCCAGCAGCCAAGTACAGGGGGCGAGTGAGCAGTACTTC.